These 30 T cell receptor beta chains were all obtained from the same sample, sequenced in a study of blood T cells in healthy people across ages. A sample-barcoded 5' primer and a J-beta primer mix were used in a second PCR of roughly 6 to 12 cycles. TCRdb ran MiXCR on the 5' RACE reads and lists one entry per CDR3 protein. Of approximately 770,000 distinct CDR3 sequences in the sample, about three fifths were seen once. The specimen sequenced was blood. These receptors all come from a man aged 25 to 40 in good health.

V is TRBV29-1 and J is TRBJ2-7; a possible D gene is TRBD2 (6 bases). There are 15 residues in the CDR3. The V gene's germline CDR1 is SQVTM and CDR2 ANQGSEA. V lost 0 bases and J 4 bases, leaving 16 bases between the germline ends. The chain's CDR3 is CSVEDHSEGRYEQYF. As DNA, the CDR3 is TGCAGCGTTGAAGATCATTCGGAGGGCCGGTACGAGCAGTACTTC.

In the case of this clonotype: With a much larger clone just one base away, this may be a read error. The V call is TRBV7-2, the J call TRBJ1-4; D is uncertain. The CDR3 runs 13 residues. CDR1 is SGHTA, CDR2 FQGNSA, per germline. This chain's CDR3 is CAGSPKIGEKLFF. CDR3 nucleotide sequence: TGTGCCGGCAGCCCCAAAATCGGTGAAAAACTGTTTTTT.

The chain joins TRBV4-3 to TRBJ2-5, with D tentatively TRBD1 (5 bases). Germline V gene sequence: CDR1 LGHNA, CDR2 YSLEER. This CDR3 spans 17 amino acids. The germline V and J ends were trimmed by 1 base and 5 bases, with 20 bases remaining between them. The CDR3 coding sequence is TGCGCCAGCAGCCAAGGTGACAGCGCATTGGGTCAGGAGACCCAGTACTTC. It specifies CASSQGDSALGQETQYF.

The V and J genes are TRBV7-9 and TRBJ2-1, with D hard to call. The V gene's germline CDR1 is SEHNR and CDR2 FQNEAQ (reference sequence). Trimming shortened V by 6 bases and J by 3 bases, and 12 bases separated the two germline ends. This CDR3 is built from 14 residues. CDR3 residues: CASRPVTDYNEQFF. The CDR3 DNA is TGTGCCAGCAGGCCCGTTACAGACTACAATGAGCAGTTCTTC.

CDR3 DNA: TGTGCCAGCAGTCTCCGGAGGGCCACCCCAGAAAAGTATTTT. Translating gives CASSLRRATPEKYF. The rearrangement links TRBV12-3 or TRBV12-4 to TRBJ2-3, with D possibly TRBD2 on 6 matching bases. The CDR3 covers 14 residues. V was shortened by 5 bases and J by 13 bases, with 22 bases between the two germline ends.

DNA for the CDR3: TGTGCCAGCAGTGTCAGTGAACTAGAGGTTAAGCAGTACTTC. Residues: CASSVSELEVKQYF. The rearrangement uses TRBV4-2 and TRBJ2-5; TRBD2 is a possible D gene (5 bases). This CDR3 spans 14 amino acids. Germline CDR1 is LGHNA and CDR2 is YNFKEQ. V was cut by 6 bases and J by 11 bases, with 22 bases left in between.

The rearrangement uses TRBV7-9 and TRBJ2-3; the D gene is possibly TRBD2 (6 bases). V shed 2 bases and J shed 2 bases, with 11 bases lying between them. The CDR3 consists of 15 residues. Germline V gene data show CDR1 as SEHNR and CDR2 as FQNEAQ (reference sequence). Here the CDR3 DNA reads TGTGCCAGCAGCTTACACGCGGGGACCACAGATACGCAGTATTTT. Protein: CASSLHAGTTDTQYF.

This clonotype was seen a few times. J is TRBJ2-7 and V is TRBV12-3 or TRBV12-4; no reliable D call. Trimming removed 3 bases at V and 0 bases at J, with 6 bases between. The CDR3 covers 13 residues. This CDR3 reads CASSLWGSYEQYF. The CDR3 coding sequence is TGTGCCAGCAGTTTGTGGGGCTCCTACGAGCAGTACTTC.

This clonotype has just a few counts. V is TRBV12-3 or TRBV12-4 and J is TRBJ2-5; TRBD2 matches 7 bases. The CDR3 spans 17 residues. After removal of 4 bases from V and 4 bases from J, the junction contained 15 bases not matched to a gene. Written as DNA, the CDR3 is TGTGCCAGCAGTTCAACCACCCGGGGAGGGCCGGGAGAGACCCAGTACTTC. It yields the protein CASSSTTRGGPGETQYF.

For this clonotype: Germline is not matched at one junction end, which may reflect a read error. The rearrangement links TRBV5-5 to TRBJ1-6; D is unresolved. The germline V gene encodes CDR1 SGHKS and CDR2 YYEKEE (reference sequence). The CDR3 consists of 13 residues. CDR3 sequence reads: CASRLGVNSPLHF. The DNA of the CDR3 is TGTGCCAGCAGATTGGGAGTGAATTCACCCCTCCACTTT.

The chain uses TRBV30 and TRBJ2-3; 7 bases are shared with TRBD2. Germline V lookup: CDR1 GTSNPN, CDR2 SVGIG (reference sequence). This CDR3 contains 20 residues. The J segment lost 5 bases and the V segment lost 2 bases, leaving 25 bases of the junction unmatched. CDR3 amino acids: CAWSTRTSWRGTSAVDTQYF. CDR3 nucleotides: TGTGCCTGGAGTACCCGGACCTCCTGGCGGGGAACTAGCGCTGTAGATACGCAGTATTTT. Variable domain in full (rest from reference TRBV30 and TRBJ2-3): SQTIHQWPATLVQPVGSPLSLECTVEGTSNPNLYWYRQAAGRGLQLLFYSVGIGQISSEVPQNLSASRPQDRQFILSSKKLLLSDSGFYLCAWSTRTSWRGTSAVDTQYFGPGTRLTVL.

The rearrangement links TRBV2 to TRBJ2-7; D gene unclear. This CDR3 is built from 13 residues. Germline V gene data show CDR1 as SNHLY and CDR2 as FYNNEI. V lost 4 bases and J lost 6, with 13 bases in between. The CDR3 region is CASSATWVREQYF. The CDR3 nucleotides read TGTGCCAGCAGTGCCACTTGGGTCCGCGAGCAGTACTTC.

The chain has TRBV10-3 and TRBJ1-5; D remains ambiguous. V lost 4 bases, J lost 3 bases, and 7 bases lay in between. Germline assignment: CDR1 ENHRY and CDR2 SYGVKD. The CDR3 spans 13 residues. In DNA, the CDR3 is TGTGCCATCAGTGCAGGCAACAATCAGCCCCAGCATTTT. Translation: CAISAGNNQPQHF.

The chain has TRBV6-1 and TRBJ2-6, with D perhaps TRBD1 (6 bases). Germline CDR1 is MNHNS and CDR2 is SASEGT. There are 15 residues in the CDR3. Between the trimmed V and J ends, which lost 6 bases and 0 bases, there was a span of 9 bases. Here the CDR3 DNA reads TGTGCCAGCAGGACAGGAGACTCTGGGGCCAACGTCCTGACTTTC. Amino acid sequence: CASRTGDSGANVLTF.

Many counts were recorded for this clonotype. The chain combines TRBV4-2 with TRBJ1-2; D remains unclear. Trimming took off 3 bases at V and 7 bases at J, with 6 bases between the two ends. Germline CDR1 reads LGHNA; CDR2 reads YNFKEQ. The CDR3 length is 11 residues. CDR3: CASSQGGGYTF. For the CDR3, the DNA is TGTGCCAGCAGCCAGGGAGGTGGCTACACCTTC.

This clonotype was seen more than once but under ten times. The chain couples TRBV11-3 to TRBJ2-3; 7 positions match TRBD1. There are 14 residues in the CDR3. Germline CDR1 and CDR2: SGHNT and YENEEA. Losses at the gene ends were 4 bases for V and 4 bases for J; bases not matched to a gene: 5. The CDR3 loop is CASSSQDRADTQYF. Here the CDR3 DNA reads TGTGCCAGCAGCTCCCAAGACAGGGCAGATACGCAGTATTTT.

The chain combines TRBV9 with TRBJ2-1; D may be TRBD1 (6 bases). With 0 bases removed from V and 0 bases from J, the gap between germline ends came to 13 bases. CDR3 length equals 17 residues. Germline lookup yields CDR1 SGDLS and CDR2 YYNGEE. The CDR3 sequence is CASSVGRQATSYNEQFF. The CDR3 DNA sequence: TGTGCCAGCAGCGTAGGGAGACAGGCGACCTCCTACAATGAGCAGTTCTTC.

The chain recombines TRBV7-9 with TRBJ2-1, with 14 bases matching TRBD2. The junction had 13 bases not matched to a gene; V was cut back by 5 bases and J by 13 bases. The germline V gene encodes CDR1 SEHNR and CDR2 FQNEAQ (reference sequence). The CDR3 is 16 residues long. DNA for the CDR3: TGTGCCAGCAGCGCGGGACTAGCGGGAGACGGCGAGACCCAGTTCTTC. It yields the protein CASSAGLAGDGETQFF.

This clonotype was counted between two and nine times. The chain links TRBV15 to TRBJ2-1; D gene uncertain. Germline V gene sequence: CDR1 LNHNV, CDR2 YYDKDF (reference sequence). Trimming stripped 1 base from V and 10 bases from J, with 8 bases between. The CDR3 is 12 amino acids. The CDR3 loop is CATSRADREQFF. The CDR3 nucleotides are TGTGCCACCAGCAGAGCTGACCGAGAGCAGTTCTTC.

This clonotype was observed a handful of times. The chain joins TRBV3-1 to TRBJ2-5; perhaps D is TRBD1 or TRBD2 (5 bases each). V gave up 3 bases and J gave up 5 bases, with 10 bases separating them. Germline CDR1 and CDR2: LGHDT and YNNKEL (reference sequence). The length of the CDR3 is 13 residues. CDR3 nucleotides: TGTGCCAGCAGCCATGAGGGGCGGGAGACCCAGTACTTC. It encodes CASSHEGRETQYF.

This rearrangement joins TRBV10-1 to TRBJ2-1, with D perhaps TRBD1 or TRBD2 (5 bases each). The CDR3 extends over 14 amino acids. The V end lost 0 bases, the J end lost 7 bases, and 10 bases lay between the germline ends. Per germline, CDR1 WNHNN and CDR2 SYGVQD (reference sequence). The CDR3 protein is CASSESGVRNEQFF. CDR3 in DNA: TGCGCCAGCAGTGAGTCGGGGGTAAGGAATGAGCAGTTCTTC.

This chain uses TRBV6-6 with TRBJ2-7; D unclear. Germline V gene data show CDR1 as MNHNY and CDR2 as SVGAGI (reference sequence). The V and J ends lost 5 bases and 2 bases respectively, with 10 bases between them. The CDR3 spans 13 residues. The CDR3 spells CASSAHSTYEQYF. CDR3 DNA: TGTGCCAGCAGTGCTCACAGCACCTACGAGCAGTACTTC.

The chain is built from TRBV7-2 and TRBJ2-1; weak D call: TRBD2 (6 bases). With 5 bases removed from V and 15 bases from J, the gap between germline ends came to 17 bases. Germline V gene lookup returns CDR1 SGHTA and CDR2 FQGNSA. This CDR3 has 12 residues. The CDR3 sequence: CASSLAEGPPFF. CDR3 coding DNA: TGTGCCAGCAGCCTCGCGGAGGGCCCGCCGTTCTTC.

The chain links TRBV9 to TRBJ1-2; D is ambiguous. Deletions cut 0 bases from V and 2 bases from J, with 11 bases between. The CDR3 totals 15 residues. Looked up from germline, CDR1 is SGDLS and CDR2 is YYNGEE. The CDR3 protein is CASSVGPTGNYGYTF. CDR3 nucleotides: TGTGCCAGCAGCGTAGGGCCGACGGGGAACTATGGCTACACCTTC.

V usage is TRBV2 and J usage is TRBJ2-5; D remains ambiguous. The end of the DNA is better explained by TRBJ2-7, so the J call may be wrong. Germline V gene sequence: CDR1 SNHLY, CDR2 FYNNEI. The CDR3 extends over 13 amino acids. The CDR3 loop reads CASSEYGPYEQYF. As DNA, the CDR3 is TGTGCCAGCAGTGAATATGGCCCCTACGAGCAGTACTTC.

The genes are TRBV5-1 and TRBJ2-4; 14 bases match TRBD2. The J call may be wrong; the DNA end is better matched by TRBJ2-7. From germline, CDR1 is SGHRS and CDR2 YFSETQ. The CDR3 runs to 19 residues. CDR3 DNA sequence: TGCGCCAGCAGCTCAGCGGTACTAGGGACTAGCGGGGGTACCGACGAGCAGTACTTC. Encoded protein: CASSSAVLGTSGGTDEQYF.

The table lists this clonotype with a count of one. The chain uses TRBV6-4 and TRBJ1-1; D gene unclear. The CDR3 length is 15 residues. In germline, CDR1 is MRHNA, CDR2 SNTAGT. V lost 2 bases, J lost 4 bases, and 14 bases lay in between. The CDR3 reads CASSDPTLGSTEAFF. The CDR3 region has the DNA TGTGCCAGCAGTGACCCGACGTTAGGATCCACTGAAGCTTTCTTT.

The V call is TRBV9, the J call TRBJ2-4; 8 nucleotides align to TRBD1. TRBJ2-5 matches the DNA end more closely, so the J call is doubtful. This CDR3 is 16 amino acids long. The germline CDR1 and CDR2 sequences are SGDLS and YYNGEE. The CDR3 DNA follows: TGTGCCAGCAGCGTTGGAGACAGGGGTTTTTTAGAGACCCAGTACTTC. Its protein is CASSVGDRGFLETQYF.

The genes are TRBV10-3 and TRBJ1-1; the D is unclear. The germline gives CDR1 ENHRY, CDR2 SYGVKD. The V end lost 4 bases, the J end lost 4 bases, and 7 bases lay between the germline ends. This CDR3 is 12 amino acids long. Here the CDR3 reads CAISGEFTEAFF. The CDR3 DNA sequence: TGTGCCATCAGTGGCGAGTTCACTGAAGCTTTCTTT.

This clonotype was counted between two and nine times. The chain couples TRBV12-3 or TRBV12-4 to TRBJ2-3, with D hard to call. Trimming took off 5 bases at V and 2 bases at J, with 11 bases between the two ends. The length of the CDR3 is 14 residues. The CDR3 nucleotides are TGTGCCAGCAGTGACAATGTGAACACAGATACGCAGTATTTT. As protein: CASSDNVNTDTQYF.